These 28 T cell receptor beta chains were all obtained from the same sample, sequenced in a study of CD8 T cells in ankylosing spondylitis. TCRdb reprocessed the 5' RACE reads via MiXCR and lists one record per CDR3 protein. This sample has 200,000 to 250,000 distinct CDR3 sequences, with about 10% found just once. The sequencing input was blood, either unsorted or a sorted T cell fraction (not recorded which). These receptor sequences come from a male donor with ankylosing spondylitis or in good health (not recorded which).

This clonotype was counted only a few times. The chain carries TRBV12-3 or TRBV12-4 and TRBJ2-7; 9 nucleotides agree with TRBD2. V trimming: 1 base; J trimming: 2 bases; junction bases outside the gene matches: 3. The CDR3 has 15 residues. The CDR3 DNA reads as TGTGCCAGCAGTTTAGAGGCGGGAGGGCCCTACGAGCAGTACTTC. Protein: CASSLEAGGPYEQYF.

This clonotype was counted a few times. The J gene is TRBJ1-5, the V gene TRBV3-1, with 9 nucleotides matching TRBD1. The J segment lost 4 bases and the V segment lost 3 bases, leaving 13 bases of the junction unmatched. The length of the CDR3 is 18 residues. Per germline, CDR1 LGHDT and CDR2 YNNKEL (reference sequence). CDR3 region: CASSQGGRQGGRNQPQHF. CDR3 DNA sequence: TGTGCCAGCAGCCAGGGGGGGAGACAGGGGGGGAGGAATCAGCCCCAGCATTTT.

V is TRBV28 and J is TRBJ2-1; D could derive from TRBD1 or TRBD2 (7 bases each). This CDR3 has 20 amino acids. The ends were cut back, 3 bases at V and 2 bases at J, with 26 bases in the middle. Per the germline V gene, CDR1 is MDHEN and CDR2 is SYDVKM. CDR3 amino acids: CASSFFSSGEGAYPYNEQFF. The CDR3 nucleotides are TGTGCCAGCAGTTTCTTCTCTTCGGGGGAGGGGGCCTACCCCTACAATGAGCAGTTCTTC.

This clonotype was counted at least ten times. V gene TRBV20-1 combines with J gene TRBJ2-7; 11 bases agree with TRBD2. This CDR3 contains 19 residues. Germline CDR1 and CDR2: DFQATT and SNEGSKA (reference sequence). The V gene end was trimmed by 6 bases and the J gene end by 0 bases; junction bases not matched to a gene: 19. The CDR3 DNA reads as TGCAGTGCGAAAGGACAACCGGGACTAGCGGAGGGGATCTCCTACGAGCAGTACTTC. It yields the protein CSAKGQPGLAEGISYEQYF.

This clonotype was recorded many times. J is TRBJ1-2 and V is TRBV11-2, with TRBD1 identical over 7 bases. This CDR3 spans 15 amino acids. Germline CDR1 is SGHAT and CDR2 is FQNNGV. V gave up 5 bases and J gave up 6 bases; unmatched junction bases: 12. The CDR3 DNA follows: TGTGCCAGCAGCCCATTACGGGGACAGCGAAATGGCTACACCTTC. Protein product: CASSPLRGQRNGYTF.

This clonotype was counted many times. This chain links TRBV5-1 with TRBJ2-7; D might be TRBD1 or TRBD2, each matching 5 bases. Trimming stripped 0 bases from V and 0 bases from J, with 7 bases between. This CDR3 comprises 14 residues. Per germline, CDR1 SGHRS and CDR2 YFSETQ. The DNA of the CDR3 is TGCGCCAGCAGCTTGGAGAGGGGCTCCTACGAGCAGTACTTC. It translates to CASSLERGSYEQYF.

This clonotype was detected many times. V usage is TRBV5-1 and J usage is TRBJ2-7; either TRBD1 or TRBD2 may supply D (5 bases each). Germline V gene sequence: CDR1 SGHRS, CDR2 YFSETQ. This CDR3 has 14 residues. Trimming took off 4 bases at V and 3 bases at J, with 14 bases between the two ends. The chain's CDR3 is CASSHRDQDYEQYF. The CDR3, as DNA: TGCGCCAGCAGCCACCGGGACCAAGACTACGAGCAGTACTTC.

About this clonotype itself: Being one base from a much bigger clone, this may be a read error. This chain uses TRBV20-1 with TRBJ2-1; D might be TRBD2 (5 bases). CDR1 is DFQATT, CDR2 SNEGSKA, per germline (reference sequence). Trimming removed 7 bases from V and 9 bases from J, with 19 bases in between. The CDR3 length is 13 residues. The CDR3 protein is CSVSAPLGSEQFF. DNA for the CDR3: TGCAGTGTTAGCGCGCCACTAGGGAGTGAGCAGTTCTTC.

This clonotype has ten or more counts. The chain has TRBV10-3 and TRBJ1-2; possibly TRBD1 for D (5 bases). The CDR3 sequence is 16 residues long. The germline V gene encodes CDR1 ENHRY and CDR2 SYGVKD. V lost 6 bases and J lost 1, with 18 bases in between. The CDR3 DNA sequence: TGTGCCATCAGCCGGGCCACAGGAAATCTTAACTATGGCTACACCTTC. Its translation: CAISRATGNLNYGYTF.

The CDR3 DNA follows: TGTGCCAGCAGCCCTACCGGTGGTGAAGGGACAGATACGCAGTATTTT. Translating it yields CASSPTGGEGTDTQYF. V is TRBV7-9 and J is TRBJ2-3; D unclear. This CDR3 contains 16 residues. Trimming shortened V by 5 bases and J by 3 bases, and 18 bases separated the two germline ends. Per germline, CDR1 SEHNR and CDR2 FQNEAQ (reference sequence).

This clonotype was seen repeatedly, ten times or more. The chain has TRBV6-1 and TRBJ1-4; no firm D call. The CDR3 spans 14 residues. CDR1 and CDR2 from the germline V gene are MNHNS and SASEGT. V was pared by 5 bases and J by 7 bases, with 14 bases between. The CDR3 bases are TGTGCCAGCAGTCGCACGCGGGGAGTTGAAAAACTGTTTTTT. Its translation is CASSRTRGVEKLFF.

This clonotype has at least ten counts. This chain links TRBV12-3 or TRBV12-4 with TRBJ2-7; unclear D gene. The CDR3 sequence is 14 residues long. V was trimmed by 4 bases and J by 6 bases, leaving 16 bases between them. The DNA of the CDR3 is TGTGCCAGCAGTTCCAACGACAATGGGTCCGAGCAGTACTTC. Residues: CASSSNDNGSEQYF.

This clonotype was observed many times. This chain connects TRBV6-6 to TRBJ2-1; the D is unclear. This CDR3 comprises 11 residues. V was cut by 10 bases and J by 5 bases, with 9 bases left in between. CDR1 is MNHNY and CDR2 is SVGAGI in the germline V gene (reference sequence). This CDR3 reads CATRSNNEQFF. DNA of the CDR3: TGTGCCACTCGATCGAACAATGAGCAGTTCTTC.

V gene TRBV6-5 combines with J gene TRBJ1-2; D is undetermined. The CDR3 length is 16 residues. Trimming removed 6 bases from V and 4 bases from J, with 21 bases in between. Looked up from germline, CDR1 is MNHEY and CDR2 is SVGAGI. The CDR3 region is CASSSSVLRVIYGYTF. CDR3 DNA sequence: TGTGCCAGCAGCTCCTCCGTCCTCCGGGTGATCTATGGCTACACCTTC.

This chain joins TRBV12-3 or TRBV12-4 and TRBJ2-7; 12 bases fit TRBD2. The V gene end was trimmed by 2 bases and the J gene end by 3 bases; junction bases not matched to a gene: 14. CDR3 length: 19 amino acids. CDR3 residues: CASSLRTSGIPVSGYEQYF. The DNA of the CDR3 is TGTGCCAGCAGTTTAAGGACTAGCGGGATACCTGTATCAGGCTACGAGCAGTACTTC.

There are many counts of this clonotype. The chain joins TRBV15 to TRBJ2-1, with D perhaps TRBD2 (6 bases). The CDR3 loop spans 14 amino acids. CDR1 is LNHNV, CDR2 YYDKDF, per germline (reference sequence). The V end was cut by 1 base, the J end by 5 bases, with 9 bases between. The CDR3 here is CATSRVGGDNEQFF. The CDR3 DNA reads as TGTGCCACCAGCAGAGTTGGAGGGGACAATGAGCAGTTCTTC.

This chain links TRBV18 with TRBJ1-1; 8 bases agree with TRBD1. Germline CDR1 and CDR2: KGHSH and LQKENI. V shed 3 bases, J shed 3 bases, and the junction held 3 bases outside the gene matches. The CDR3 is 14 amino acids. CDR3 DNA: TGTGCCAGCTCACCTCAGGGGGCGGACACTGAAGCTTTCTTT. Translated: CASSPQGADTEAFF.

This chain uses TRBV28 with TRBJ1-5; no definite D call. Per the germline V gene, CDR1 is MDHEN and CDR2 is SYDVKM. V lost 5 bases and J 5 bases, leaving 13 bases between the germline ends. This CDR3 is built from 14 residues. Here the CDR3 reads CASSRRLGDQPQHF. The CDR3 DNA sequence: TGTGCCAGCAGTCGCCGCCTGGGAGATCAGCCCCAGCATTTT.

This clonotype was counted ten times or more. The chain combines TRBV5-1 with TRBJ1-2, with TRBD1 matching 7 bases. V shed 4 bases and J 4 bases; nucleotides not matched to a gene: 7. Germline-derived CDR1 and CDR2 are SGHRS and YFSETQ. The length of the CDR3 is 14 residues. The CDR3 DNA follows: TGCGCCAGCAGCCTTACAGGGGTAGGCTATGGCTACACCTTC. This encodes CASSLTGVGYGYTF.

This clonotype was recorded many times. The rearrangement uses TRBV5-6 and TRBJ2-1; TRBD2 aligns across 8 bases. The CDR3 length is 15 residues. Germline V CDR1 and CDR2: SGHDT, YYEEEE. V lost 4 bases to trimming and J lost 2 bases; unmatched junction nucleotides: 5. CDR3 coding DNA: TGTGCCAGCAGCAGAGGACTAGCAGCCTACAATGAGCAGTTCTTC. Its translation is CASSRGLAAYNEQFF.

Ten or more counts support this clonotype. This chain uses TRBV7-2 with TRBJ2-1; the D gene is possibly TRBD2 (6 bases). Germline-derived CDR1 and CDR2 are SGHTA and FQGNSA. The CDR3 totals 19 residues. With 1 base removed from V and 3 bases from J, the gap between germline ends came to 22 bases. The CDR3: CASSLGARGSGDFYNEQFF. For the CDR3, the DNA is TGTGCCAGCAGCTTAGGCGCTCGTGGTAGCGGCGATTTCTACAATGAGCAGTTCTTC.

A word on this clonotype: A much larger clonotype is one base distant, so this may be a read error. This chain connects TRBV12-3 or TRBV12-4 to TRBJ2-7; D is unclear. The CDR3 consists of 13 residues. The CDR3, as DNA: TGTGCCAGCAGTTTAAGTGTCTCCTACAAGCAGTACTTC. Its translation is CASSLSVSYKQYF.

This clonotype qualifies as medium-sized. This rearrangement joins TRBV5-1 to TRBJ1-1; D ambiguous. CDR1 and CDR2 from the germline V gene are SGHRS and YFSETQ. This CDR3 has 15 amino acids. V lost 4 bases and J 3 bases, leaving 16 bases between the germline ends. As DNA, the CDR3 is TGCGCCAGCAGCACGGAGTATGCTGTGGACACTGAAGCTTTCTTT. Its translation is CASSTEYAVDTEAFF.

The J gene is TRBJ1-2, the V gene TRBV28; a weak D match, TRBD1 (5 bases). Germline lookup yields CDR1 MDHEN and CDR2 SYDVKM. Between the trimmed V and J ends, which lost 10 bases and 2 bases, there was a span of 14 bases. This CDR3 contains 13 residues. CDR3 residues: CAIRFGQNYGYTF. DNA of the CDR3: TGTGCCATTCGGTTTGGACAAAACTATGGCTACACCTTC.

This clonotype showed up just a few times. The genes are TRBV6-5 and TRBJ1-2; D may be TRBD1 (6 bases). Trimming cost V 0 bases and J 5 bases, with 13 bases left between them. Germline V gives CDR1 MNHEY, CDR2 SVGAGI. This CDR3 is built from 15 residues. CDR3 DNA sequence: TGTGCCAGCAGTTACTCGTCGGACAGCCTATATGGCTACACCTTC. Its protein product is CASSYSSDSLYGYTF.

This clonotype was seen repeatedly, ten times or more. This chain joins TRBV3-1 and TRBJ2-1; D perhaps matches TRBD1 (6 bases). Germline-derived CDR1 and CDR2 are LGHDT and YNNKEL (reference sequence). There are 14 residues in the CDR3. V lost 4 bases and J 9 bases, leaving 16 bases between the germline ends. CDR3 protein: CASSLSGGHGEQFF. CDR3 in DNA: TGTGCCAGCAGCCTCTCTGGGGGACACGGTGAGCAGTTCTTC.

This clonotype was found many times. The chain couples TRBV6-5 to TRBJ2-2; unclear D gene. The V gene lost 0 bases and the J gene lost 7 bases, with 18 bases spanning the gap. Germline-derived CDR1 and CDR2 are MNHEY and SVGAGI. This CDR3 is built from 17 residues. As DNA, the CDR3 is TGTGCCAGCAGTTACTCCGCGATGGCCCCTCCTCGCGGGGAGCTGTTTTTT. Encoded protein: CASSYSAMAPPRGELFF.

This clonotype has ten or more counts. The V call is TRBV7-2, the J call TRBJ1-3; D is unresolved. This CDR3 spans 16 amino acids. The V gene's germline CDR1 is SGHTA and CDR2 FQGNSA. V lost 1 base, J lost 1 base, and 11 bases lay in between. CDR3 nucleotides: TGTGCCAGCAGCTTAGTCGGGTTAGGATCTGGAAACACCATATATTTT. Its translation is CASSLVGLGSGNTIYF.